One and the same sample provided the 26 T cell receptor beta chains below, sequenced in a study of siplizumab effects on memory and regulatory T cells. Produced via immunoSEQ multiplex PCR; TCRdb's table is partial and in-frame only. The sample has 50,000 to 70,000 clones, around 96% seen once; the top ten hold roughly 0.1%. The sequencing sample was made of naive CD8+ T cells sorted from blood. Receptors were obtained from a human donor in good health.

V gene TRBV11-2 combines with J gene TRBJ2-7; 11 nucleotides line up with TRBD1. CDR3 size: 14 residues. V gave up 5 bases and J gave up 3 bases; unmatched junction bases: 3. Germline CDR1 reads SGHAT; CDR2 reads FQNNGV. The CDR3 DNA is TGTGCCAGCAGCGCCGGGACAGGGGGCTACGAGCAGTACTTC. It codes for CASSAGTGGYEQYF.

The chain combines TRBV21-1 with TRBJ1-5; the table's D call, TRBD1, has no DNA check behind it. TRBV21-1 represents a pseudogene. CDR3 length equals 14 residues. The CDR3 reads CASSKTGGGQPQHF. The CDR3, as DNA: TGTGCCAGCAGCAAAACTGGGGGCGGGCAGCCCCAGCATTTT.

CDR3 in DNA: TGTGCCAGCAGCTTAGGAGTGGGGGGGGCGCAGCCCCAGCATTTT. Its protein product is CASSLGVGGAQPQHF. The chain joins TRBV7-9 to TRBJ1-5; D is perhaps TRBD1 (6 bases). This CDR3 comprises 15 residues. From germline, CDR1 is SEHNR and CDR2 FQNEAQ (reference sequence). V was shortened by 1 base and J by 7 bases, with 14 bases between the two germline ends.

The chain joins TRBV28 to TRBJ1-1; no definite D call. Germline CDR1 reads MDHEN; CDR2 reads SYDVKM. The CDR3 sequence is 16 residues long. V lost 2 bases, J lost 2 bases, and 15 bases lay in between. The CDR3 DNA is TGTGCCAGCAGTTTACATGAATACTCCCCTAACACTGAAGCTTTCTTT. This gives the protein CASSLHEYSPNTEAFF.

V is TRBV6-5 and J is TRBJ2-7; TRBD1 might be the D (5 bases). The CDR3 loop spans 13 amino acids. CDR1 and CDR2 (germline): MNHEY, SVGAGI. Trimming left V 2 bases short and J 6 bases short, with 11 bases between. The CDR3, as DNA: TGTGCCAGCAGTTACGGAACAGGATCCGAGCAGTACTTC. Translated: CASSYGTGSEQYF.

The rearrangement joins TRBV11-3 to TRBJ1-2, with TRBD1 matching 7 bases. Germline assignment: CDR1 SGHNT and CDR2 YENEEA. The length of the CDR3 is 13 residues. With 1 base clipped from V and 6 bases from J, the junction kept 2 bases outside the gene matches. Here the CDR3 DNA reads TGTGCCAGCAGCTTAGTAACAGGGGATGGCTACACCTTC. Translation gives CASSLVTGDGYTF.

The V gene is TRBV7-3, the J gene TRBJ2-7, with a possible D match to TRBD2 (6 bases). The V end lost 6 bases, the J end lost 4 bases, and 7 bases lay between the germline ends. This CDR3 has 11 amino acids. Germline assignment: CDR1 SGHTA and CDR2 FQGTGA. This CDR3 reads CASREGYEQYF. CDR3 nucleotide sequence: TGTGCCAGCAGGGAGGGTTACGAGCAGTACTTC.

The CDR3 loop is CASSLAGPSSYEQYF. The CDR3 DNA reads TGTGCCAGCAGCCTAGCGGGGCCGAGCTCCTACGAGCAGTACTTC. The chain joins TRBV27 to TRBJ2-7; the match to TRBD2 covers 9 bases. From germline, CDR1 is MNHEY and CDR2 SMNVEV (reference sequence). There are 15 residues in the CDR3. After removal of 6 bases from V and 0 bases from J, the junction contained 6 bases not matched to a gene.

As to this clone: Other DNA sequences from this sample encode an identical CDR3 as well. The rearrangement links TRBV9 to TRBJ2-1; D is possibly TRBD2 (5 bases). The CDR3 is 11 residues long. V gave up 4 bases and J gave up 7 bases, with 6 bases separating them. Germline-derived CDR1 and CDR2 are SGDLS and YYNGEE. The CDR3 reads CASSPGNEQFF. The CDR3, as DNA: TGTGCCAGCAGCCCGGGAAATGAGCAGTTCTTC.

This sequence joins TRBV11-1 and TRBJ1-1; possibly TRBD1 for D (6 bases). The V and J ends lost 1 base and 6 bases respectively, with 12 bases between them. The V gene's germline CDR1 is SGHAT and CDR2 FQDESV (reference sequence). The CDR3 spans 14 residues. The CDR3 nucleotides read TGTGCCAGCAGCTTAGTTTTCACAGGGTCTGAAGCTTTCTTT. As protein: CASSLVFTGSEAFF.

For this clone: The identical CDR3 is also encoded by other nucleotide sequences in the sample. The gene calls are TRBV9 and TRBJ1-1; D is undetermined. Germline loops: CDR1 SGDLS, CDR2 YYNGEE. The CDR3 consists of 12 residues. V was pared by 0 bases and J by 3 bases, with 3 bases between. The CDR3 DNA is TGTGCCAGCAGCGTAGGGGACACTGAAGCTTTCTTT. Translating gives CASSVGDTEAFF.

The CDR3 DNA sequence: TGTGCCAGAAGGACAGCCCTCAACTATGGCTACACCTTC. It is translated as CARRTALNYGYTF. The V and J genes are TRBV2 and TRBJ1-2, with D possibly TRBD1 on 6 matching bases. Germline CDR1 and CDR2: SNHLY and FYNNEI. Between the trimmed V and J ends, which lost 9 bases and 2 bases, there was a span of 13 bases. The CDR3 sequence is 13 residues long.

The genes are TRBV18 and TRBJ1-3, with TRBD1 identical over 8 bases. From germline, CDR1 is KGHSH and CDR2 LQKENI. The CDR3 loop spans 22 amino acids. V dropped 2 bases and J dropped 2; count of bases not matched to a gene: 23. The CDR3 sequence: CASSPGRSSGTGSKATGNTIYF. The CDR3, as DNA: TGTGCCAGCTCACCAGGTCGTTCGTCCGGGACAGGTTCTAAGGCCACTGGAAACACCATATATTTT. The whole variable domain, filled in from reference TRBV18 and TRBJ1-3, reads NAGVMQNPRHLVRRRGQEARLRCSPMKGHSHVYWYRQLPEEGLKFMVYLQKENIIDESGMPKERFSAEFPKEGPSILRIQQVVRGDSAAYFCASSPGRSSGTGSKATGNTIYFGEGSWLTVV.

The chain recombines TRBV9 with TRBJ2-3, with 10 bases lining up with TRBD2. Germline V CDR1 and CDR2: SGDLS, YYNGEE. The CDR3 contains 15 residues. The V segment lost 1 base and the J segment 6 bases; nucleotides outside the gene matches: 5. CDR3 in amino acids: CASSVSGGAGDTQYF. In nucleotides, the CDR3 is TGTGCCAGCAGCGTAAGCGGGGGGGCCGGGGATACGCAGTATTTT.

The chain recombines TRBV6-5 with TRBJ2-1, with D possibly matching TRBD1 (5 bases). Germline CDR1 reads MNHEY; CDR2 reads SVGAGI. The V gene lost 6 bases and the J gene lost 0 bases, with 12 bases spanning the gap. The CDR3 length is 15 residues. The CDR3 nucleotides are TGTGCCAGCAGGCAGGGCTTCTACTCCTACAATGAGCAGTTCTTC. It translates to CASRQGFYSYNEQFF.

The genes are TRBV5-1 and TRBJ2-5, with D possibly TRBD1 on 6 matching bases. The V and J ends lost 5 bases and 5 bases respectively, with 16 bases between them. CDR3 size: 14 residues. Germline-derived CDR1 and CDR2 are SGHRS and YFSETQ. DNA of the CDR3: TGCGCCAGCAGGAAGACAGGCCCTCAGGAGACCCAGTACTTC. Its translation: CASRKTGPQETQYF.

V and J are TRBV19 and TRBJ1-1; D remains unclear. Germline V gene sequence: CDR1 LNHDA, CDR2 SQIVND (reference sequence). This CDR3 contains 12 residues. V lost 6 bases and J lost 4, with 9 bases in between. This CDR3 is CASRPSGTEAFF. The CDR3 DNA follows: TGTGCCAGTAGACCCTCGGGCACTGAAGCTTTCTTT.

This chain uses TRBV29-1 with TRBJ1-2; D unresolved. CDR1 SQVTM and CDR2 ANQGSEA come from the germline V gene. This CDR3 spans 13 amino acids. V shed 4 bases and J shed 5 bases, with 14 bases lying between them. CDR3 sequence: CSVATAGWYGYTF. CDR3 DNA sequence: TGCAGCGTTGCGACGGCCGGGTGGTATGGCTACACCTTC.

This clone has a single count. The rearrangement links TRBV27 to TRBJ2-6, with D uncertain. The CDR3 is 12 amino acids. Germline CDR1 is MNHEY and CDR2 is SMNVEV (reference sequence). Trimming removed 10 bases from V and 0 bases from J, with 4 bases in between. The CDR3 DNA reads TGTGCCACCCGCTCTGGGGCCAACGTCCTGACTTTC. Translation: CATRSGANVLTF.

The chain is built from TRBV7-2 and TRBJ2-7, with TRBD2 matching over 9 bases. The CDR3 has 15 amino acids. The germline V gene encodes CDR1 SGHTA and CDR2 FQGNSA. With V trimmed by 1 base and J by 2 bases, 3 bases remained unmatched. CDR3 bases: TGTGCCAGCAGCTTAGGACTAGCGGTAACCTACGAGCAGTACTTC. As protein: CASSLGLAVTYEQYF.

The chain employs TRBV4-1 and TRBJ1-1; D is uncertain. CDR1 is MGHRA and CDR2 is YSYEKL in the germline V gene. There are 14 residues in the CDR3. The V end was cut by 1 base, the J end by 1 base, with 7 bases between. The DNA of the CDR3 is TGCGCCAGCAGCCAAGTGGCGGGGAACACTGAAGCTTTCTTT. Protein sequence: CASSQVAGNTEAFF.

The chain employs TRBV2 and TRBJ1-5; the match to TRBD1 covers 9 bases. The length of the CDR3 is 16 residues. Germline assignment: CDR1 SNHLY and CDR2 FYNNEI. V was pared by 2 bases and J by 2 bases, with 4 bases of the junction left unmatched. The CDR3 spells CASSETGGEGNQPQHF. The CDR3 DNA reads TGTGCCAGCAGTGAAACAGGGGGCGAGGGCAATCAGCCCCAGCATTTT.

V gene TRBV28 combines with J gene TRBJ2-1; the D gene is possibly TRBD2 (6 bases). V was pared by 5 bases and J by 0 bases, with 11 bases between. Per the germline V gene, CDR1 is MDHEN and CDR2 is SYDVKM. The CDR3 has 15 residues. The CDR3: CASSPRLDSYNEQFF. DNA of the CDR3: TGTGCCAGCAGTCCGAGACTAGACTCCTACAATGAGCAGTTCTTC.

CDR3 sequence: CASTSGVQETQYF. CDR3 DNA: TGTGCCAGTACTAGCGGGGTACAAGAGACCCAGTACTTC. The genes are TRBV19 and TRBJ2-5; TRBD2 agrees at 9 bases. CDR1 is LNHDA and CDR2 is SQIVND in the germline V gene (reference sequence). The CDR3 has 13 amino acids. Trimming removed 7 bases from V and 2 bases from J; junction bases left unmatched: 2. Drawing the rest from reference TRBV19 and TRBJ2-5, the complete variable domain is DGGITQSPKYLFRKEGQNVTLSCEQNLNHDAMYWYRQDPGQGLRLIYYSQIVNDFQKGDIAEGYSVSREKKESFPLTVTSAQKNPTAFYLCASTSGVQETQYFGPGTRLLVL.

V is TRBV5-6 and J is TRBJ2-2, with D perhaps matching TRBD1 (6 bases). CDR3 length: 17 residues. CDR1 and CDR2 (germline): SGHDT, YYEEEE. Trimming took 6 bases from V and 5 from J, leaving 23 bases between them. CDR3 protein: CASTPQGQGPLTGELFF. The CDR3 bases are TGTGCCAGCACGCCCCAGGGGCAGGGCCCTTTAACCGGGGAGCTGTTTTTT. Using reference TRBV5-6 and TRBJ2-2 for the parts outside the CDR3, the full variable domain is DAGVTQSPTHLIKTRGQQVTLRCSPKSGHDTVSWYQQALGQGPQFIFQYYEEEERQRGNFPDRFSGHQFPNYSSELNVNALLLGDSALYLCASTPQGQGPLTGELFFGEGSRLTVL.

The V and J genes are TRBV28 and TRBJ1-4; the D gene is possibly TRBD1 (6 bases). Trimming pared 7 bases from V and 8 bases from J, leaving 17 bases between. Germline CDR1 MDHEN, CDR2 SYDVKM. This CDR3 spans 14 amino acids. CDR3 region: CASTPTGKGEKLFF. In nucleotides, the CDR3 is TGTGCCAGCACCCCTACAGGGAAGGGGGAAAAACTGTTTTTT.